Below are 4 T cell receptor beta chains sequenced from a single sample in a study of cytomegalovirus exposure and HLA in healthy donors. The protocol was immunoSEQ multiplex PCR, while the TCRdb copy is restricted to in-frame clones and leaves out a portion. The repertoire holds about 190,000 clones, roughly 84% seen once, with 2.5% to 3% in the top ten. Material: PBMCs. These receptor sequences come from a woman between 18 and 29 years old in good health and CMV-seropositive.

Here the CDR3 reads CSVTKGNYNEQFF. DNA of the CDR3: TGCAGCGTTACGAAGGGGAACTACAATGAGCAGTTCTTC. The gene calls are TRBV29-1 and TRBJ2-1, with D possibly being TRBD1 (5 bases). Germline-derived CDR1 and CDR2 are SQVTM and ANQGSEA. Trimming removed 5 bases at V and 3 bases at J, with 11 bases between. The length of the CDR3 is 13 residues.

The CDR3 here is CASSRWGQGTGELFF. In DNA form, the CDR3 reads TGTGCCAGCAGCCGTTGGGGACAGGGGACCGGGGAGCTGTTTTTT. This sequence joins TRBV27 and TRBJ2-2; TRBD1 aligns across 10 bases. Trimming at V came to 6 bases and at J to 5 bases, leaving 6 bases not matched to a gene. CDR3 length: 15 residues. The germline CDR1 and CDR2 sequences are MNHEY and SMNVEV (reference sequence).

The rearrangement links TRBV5-4 to TRBJ2-2; the match to TRBD1 covers 10 bases. V lost 5 bases, J lost 7 bases, and 11 bases stayed unmatched. Germline loops: CDR1 SGHNT, CDR2 YYREEE (reference sequence). The CDR3 sequence is 16 residues long. CDR3 in DNA: TGTGCCAGCAGTCCTCTACCGGGACAGGGGTACGGGGAGCTGTTTTTT. This codes for CASSPLPGQGYGELFF. Looking up the rest from reference TRBV5-4 and TRBJ2-2 gives the full variable domain: ETGVTQSPTHLIKTRGQQVTLRCSSQSGHNTVSWYQQALGQGPQFIFQYYREEENGRGNFPPRFSGLQFPNYSSELNVNALELDDSALYLCASSPLPGQGYGELFFGEGSRLTVL.

The gene calls are TRBV19 and TRBJ1-2; 7 nucleotides line up with TRBD1. Trimming at V came to 9 bases and at J to 7 bases, leaving 11 bases not matched to a gene. The CDR3 extends over 13 amino acids. From germline, CDR1 is LNHDA and CDR2 SQIVND (reference sequence). In nucleotides, the CDR3 is TGTGCCAGCGGGAGGGGGCAGCGGAGTGGCTACACCTTC. It yields the protein CASGRGQRSGYTF.